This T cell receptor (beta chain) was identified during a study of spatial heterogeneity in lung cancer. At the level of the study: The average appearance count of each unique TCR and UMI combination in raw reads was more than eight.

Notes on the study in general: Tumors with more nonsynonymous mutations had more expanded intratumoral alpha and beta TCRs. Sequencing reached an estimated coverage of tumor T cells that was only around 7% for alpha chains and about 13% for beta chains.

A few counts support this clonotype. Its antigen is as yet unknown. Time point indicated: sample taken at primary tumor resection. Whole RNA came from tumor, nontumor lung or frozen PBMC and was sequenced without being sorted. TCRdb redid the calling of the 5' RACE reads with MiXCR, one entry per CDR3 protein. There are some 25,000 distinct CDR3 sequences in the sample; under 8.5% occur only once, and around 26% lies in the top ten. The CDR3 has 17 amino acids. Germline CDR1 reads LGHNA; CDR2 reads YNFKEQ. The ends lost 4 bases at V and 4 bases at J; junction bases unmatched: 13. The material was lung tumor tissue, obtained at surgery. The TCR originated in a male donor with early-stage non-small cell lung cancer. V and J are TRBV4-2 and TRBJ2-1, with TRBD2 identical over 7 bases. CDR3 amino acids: CASSLTSGTTYYNEQFF. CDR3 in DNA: TGTGCCAGCAGCCTTACATCCGGGACTACATATTACAATGAGCAGTTCTTC.